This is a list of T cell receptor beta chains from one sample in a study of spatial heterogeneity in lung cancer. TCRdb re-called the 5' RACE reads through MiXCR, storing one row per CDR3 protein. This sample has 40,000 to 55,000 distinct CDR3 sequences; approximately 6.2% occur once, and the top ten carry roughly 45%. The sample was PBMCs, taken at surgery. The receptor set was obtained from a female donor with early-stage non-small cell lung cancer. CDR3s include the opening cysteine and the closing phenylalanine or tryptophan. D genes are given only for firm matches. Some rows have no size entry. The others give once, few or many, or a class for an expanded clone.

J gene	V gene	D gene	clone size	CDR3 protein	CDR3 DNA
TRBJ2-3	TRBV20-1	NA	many	CSAASRGPSTDTQYF	TGCAGTGCTGCATCTCGTGGTCCTAGCACAGATACGCAGTATTTT
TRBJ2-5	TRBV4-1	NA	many	CASSRRAVETQYF	TGCGCCAGCAGTCGCAGGGCGGTGGAGACCCAGTACTTC
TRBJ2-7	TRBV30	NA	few	CAWSSTGSTYEQYF	TGTGCCTGGAGTAGCACAGGGAGTACCTACGAGCAGTACTTC
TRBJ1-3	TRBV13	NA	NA	CASSLRALISGNTIYF	TGTGCCAGCAGCTTGCGGGCCCTGATCTCTGGAAACACCATATATTTT
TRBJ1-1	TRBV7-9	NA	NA	CASSVQGGTEAFF	TGTGCCAGCAGCGTCCAGGGAGGGACTGAAGCTTTCTTT
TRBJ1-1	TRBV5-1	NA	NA	CASSIGTVVNTEAFF	TGCGCCAGCAGCATTGGGACGGTGGTGAACACTGAAGCTTTCTTT
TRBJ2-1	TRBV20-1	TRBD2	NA	CSARNYGTIYNEQFF	TGCAGTGCTAGGAATTACGGGACTATTTACAATGAGCAGTTCTTC
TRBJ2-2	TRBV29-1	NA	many	CSVENRTNSRELFF	TGCAGCGTTGAAAACCGGACTAATTCCCGGGAGCTGTTTTTT
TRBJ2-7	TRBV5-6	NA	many	CASSLAGQNYEQYF	TGTGCCAGCAGCTTGGCCGGACAGAACTACGAGCAGTACTTC
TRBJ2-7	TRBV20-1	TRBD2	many	CSAPTGLAGVGEQYF	TGCAGTGCTCCGACCGGACTAGCGGGGGTGGGCGAGCAGTACTTC
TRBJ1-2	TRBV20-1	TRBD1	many	CSASPDRVTNYGYTF	TGCAGTGCTAGCCCCGACAGGGTTACTAACTATGGCTACACCTTC
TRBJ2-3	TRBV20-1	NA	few	CSADYRDTQYF	TGCAGTGCCGACTACAGGGATACGCAGTATTTT
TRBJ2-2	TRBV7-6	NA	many	CASSRGLGNTGELFF	TGTGCCAGCAGCCGAGGCTTGGGGAACACCGGGGAGCTGTTTTTT
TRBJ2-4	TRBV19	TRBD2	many	CASKLAGGRETKNIQYF	TGTGCCAGTAAGCTAGCGGGGGGTAGGGAAACCAAAAACATTCAGTACTTC
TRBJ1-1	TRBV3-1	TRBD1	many	CASSRGTGNTEAFF	TGTGCCAGCAGCCGCGGGACAGGGAACACTGAAGCTTTCTTT
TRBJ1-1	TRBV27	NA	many	CASSYTPGYDEAFF	TGTGCCAGCAGTTATACCCCCGGTTATGATGAAGCTTTCTTT
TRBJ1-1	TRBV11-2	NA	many	CASSPRQRASTEAFF	TGTGCCAGCAGCCCAAGGCAGCGGGCGAGCACTGAAGCTTTCTTT
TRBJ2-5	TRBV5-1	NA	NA	CASSLGQTQETQYF	TGCGCCAGCAGCTTGGGTCAAACCCAAGAGACCCAGTACTTC
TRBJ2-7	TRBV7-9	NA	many	CASSLARGTVEQYF	TGTGCCAGCAGCTTAGCCCGGGGGACTGTCGAGCAGTACTTC
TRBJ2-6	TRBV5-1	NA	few	CASSLFPGANVLTF	TGCGCCAGCAGCTTGTTTCCTGGGGCCAACGTCCTGACTTTC
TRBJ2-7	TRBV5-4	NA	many	CASTPEGGGYEQYF	TGTGCCAGCACCCCGGAGGGAGGGGGATACGAGCAGTACTTC
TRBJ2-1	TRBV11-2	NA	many	CASSPNNEQFF	TGTGCCAGCAGCCCCAATAATGAGCAGTTCTTC
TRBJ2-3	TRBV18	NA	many	CASSPGGSGADTQYF	TGTGCCAGCTCACCGGGCGGGTCCGGGGCAGATACGCAGTATTTT
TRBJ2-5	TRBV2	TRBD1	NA	CASNRGYGETQYF	TGTGCCAGTAACAGGGGGTACGGGGAGACCCAGTACTTC
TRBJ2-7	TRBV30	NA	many	CAWTRQRGIRYEQYF	TGTGCCTGGACAAGGCAAAGGGGAATTAGGTACGAGCAGTACTTC
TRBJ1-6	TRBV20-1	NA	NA	CSAPTGSNSPLHF	TGCAGTGCGCCGACAGGATCAAATTCACCCCTCCACTTT
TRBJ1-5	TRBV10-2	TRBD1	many	CASRRGQGAQPQHF	TGCGCCAGCCGAAGAGGCCAGGGGGCTCAGCCCCAGCATTTT
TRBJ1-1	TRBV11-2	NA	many	CASSSLATVTEAFF	TGTGCCAGCAGCTCGCTAGCGACGGTCACTGAAGCTTTCTTT
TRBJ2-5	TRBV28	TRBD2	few	CASSTDRGGWETQYF	TGTGCCAGCAGCACCGACCGGGGGGGCTGGGAGACCCAGTACTTC